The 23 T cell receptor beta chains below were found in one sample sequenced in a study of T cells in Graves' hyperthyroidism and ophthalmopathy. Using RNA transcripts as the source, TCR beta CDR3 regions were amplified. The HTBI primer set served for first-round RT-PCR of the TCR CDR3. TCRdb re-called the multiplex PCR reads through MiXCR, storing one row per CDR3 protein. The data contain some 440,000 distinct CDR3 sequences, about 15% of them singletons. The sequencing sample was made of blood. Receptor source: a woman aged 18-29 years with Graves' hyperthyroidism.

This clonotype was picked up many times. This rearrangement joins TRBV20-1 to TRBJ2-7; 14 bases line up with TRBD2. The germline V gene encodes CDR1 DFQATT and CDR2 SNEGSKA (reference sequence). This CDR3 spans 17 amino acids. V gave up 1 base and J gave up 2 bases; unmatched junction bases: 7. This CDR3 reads CSARGAGLAGEPYEQYF. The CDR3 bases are TGCAGTGCTAGAGGTGCGGGACTAGCGGGGGAACCCTACGAGCAGTACTTC.

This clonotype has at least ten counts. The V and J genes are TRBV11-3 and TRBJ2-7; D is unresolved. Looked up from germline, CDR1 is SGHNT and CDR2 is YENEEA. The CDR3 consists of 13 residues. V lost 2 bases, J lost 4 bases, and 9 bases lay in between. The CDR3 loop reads CASSLTQSYEQYF. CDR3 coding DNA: TGTGCCAGCAGCTTAACCCAGAGTTACGAGCAGTACTTC.

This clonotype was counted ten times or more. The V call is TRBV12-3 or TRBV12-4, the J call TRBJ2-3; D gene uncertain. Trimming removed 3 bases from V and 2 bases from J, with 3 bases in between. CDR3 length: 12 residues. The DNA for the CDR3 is TGTGCCAGCAGTTTTCCCACAGATACGCAGTATTTT. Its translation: CASSFPTDTQYF.

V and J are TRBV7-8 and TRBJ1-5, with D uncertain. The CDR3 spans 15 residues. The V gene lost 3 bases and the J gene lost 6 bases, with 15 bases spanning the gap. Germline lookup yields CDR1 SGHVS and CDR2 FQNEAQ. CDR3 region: CASSFDGWGTQPQHF. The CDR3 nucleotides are TGTGCCAGCAGCTTTGACGGATGGGGAACTCAGCCCCAGCATTTT.

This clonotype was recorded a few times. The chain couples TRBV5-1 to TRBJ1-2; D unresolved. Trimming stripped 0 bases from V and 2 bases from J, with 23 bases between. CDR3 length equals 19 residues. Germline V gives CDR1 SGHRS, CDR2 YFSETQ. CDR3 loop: CASSLGLWPSAGRNYGYTF. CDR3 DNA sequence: TGCGCCAGCAGCTTGGGTCTGTGGCCCTCGGCGGGGAGAAACTATGGCTACACCTTC. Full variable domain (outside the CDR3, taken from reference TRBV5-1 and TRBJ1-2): KAGVTQTPRYLIKTRGQQVTLSCSPISGHRSVSWYQQTPGQGLQFLFEYFSETQRNKGNFPGRFSGRQFSNSRSEMNVSTLELGDSALYLCASSLGLWPSAGRNYGYTFGSGTRLTVV.

Written as DNA, the CDR3 is TGCGCCAGCAGCCGGGACATTAACACTGAAGCTTTCTTT. As protein: CASSRDINTEAFF. The chain has TRBV5-1 and TRBJ1-1, with a possible D match to TRBD1 (6 bases). CDR1 is SGHRS and CDR2 is YFSETQ in the germline V gene. There are 13 residues in the CDR3. Trimming removed 4 bases from V and 2 bases from J, with 9 bases in between. The full variable domain, rest sourced from reference TRBV5-1 and TRBJ1-1, is KAGVTQTPRYLIKTRGQQVTLSCSPISGHRSVSWYQQTPGQGLQFLFEYFSETQRNKGNFPGRFSGRQFSNSRSEMNVSTLELGDSALYLCASSRDINTEAFFGQGTRLTVV.

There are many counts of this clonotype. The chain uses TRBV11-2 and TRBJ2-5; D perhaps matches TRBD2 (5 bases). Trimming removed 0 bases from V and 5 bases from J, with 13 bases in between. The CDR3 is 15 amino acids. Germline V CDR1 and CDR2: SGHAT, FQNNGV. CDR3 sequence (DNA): TGTGCCAGCAGCTTAGATCCGGGAAGGTGGGAGACCCAGTACTTC. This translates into CASSLDPGRWETQYF.

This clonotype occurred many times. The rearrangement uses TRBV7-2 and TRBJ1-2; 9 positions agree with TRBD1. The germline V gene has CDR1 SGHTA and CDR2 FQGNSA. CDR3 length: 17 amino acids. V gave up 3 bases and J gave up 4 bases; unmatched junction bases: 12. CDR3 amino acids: CASSFLGPVTGGYGYTF. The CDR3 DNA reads TGTGCCAGCAGCTTTTTGGGACCCGTGACAGGGGGCTATGGCTACACCTTC.

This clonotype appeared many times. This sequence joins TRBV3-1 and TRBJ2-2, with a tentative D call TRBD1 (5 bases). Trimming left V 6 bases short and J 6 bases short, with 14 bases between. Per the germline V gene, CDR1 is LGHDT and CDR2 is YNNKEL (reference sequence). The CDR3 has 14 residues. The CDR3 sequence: CASSLNQGAGELFF. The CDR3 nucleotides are TGTGCCAGCAGTCTCAATCAGGGCGCCGGGGAGCTGTTTTTT.

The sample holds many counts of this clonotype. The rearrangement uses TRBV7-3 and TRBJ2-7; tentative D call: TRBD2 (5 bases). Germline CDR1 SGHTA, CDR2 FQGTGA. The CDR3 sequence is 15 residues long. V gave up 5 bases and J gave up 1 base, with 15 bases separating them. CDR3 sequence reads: CASSPGADPSYEQYF. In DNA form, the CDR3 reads TGTGCCAGCAGCCCCGGAGCGGACCCGTCCTACGAGCAGTACTTC. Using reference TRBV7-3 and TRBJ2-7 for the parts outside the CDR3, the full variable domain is GAGVSQTPSNKVTEKGKYVELRCDPISGHTALYWYRQSLGQGPEFLIYFQGTGAADDSGLPNDRFFAVRPEGSVSTLKIQRTERGDSAVYLCASSPGADPSYEQYFGPGTRLTVT.

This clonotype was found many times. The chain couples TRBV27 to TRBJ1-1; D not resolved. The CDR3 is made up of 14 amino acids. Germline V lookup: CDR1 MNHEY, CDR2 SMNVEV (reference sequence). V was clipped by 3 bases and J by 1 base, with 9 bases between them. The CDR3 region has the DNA TGTGCCAGCAGTTTGAATCCGGGGAACACTGAAGCTTTCTTT. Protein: CASSLNPGNTEAFF.

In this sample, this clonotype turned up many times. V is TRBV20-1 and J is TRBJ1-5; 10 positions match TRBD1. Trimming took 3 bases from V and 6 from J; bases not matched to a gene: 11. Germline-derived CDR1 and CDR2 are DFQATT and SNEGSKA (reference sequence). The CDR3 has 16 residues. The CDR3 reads CSASVTGTGDSQPQHF. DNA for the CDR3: TGCAGTGCTAGTGTGACCGGGACAGGGGATTCTCAGCCCCAGCATTTT.

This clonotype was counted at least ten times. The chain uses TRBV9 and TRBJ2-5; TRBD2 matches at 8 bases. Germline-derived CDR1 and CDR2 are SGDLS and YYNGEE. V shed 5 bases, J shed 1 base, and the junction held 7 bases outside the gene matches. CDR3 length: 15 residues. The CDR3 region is CASSDGGRPQETQYF. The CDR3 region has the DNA TGTGCCAGCAGTGATGGCGGGAGGCCCCAAGAGACCCAGTACTTC. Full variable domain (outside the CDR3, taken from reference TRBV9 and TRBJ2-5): DSGVTQTPKHLITATGQRVTLRCSPRSGDLSVYWYQQSLDQGLQFLIQYYNGEERAKGNILERFSAQQFPDLHSELNLSSLELGDSALYFCASSDGGRPQETQYFGPGTRLLVL.

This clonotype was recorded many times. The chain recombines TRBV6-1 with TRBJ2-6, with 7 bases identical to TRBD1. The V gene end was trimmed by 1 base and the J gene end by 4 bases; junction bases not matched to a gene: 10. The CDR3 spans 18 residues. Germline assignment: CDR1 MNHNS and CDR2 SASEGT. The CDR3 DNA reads TGTGCCAGCAGTGAAGGATGGACAGGTCCGGGGGGGGCCAACGTCCTGACTTTC. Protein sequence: CASSEGWTGPGGANVLTF.

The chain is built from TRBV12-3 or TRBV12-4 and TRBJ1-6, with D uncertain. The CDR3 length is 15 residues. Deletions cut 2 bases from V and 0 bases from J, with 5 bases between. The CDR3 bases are TGTGCCAGCAGTTTAACAAGCTCCTATAATTCACCCCTCCACTTT. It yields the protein CASSLTSSYNSPLHF.

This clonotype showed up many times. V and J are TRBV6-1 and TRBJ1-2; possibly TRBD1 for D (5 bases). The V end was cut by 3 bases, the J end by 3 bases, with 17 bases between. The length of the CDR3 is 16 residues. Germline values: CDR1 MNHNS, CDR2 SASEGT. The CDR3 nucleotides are TGTGCCAGCAGTGAGCCTCCGGGGACCTTTCACTATGGCTACACCTTC. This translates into CASSEPPGTFHYGYTF.

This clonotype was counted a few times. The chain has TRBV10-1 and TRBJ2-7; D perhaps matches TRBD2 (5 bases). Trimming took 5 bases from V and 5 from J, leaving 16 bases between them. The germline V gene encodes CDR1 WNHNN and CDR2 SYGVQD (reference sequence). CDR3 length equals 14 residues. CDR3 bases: TGCGCCAGCAGTTCTTGGAGTAGCGTGGACGAGCAGTACTTC. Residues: CASSSWSSVDEQYF.

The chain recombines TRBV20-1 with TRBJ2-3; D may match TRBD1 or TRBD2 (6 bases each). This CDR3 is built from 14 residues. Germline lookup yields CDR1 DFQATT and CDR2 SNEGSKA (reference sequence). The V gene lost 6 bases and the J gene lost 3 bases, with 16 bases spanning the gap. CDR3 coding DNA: TGCAGTGCCAGGGGAGGCGGGAAAACAGATACGCAGTATTTT. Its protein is CSARGGGKTDTQYF.

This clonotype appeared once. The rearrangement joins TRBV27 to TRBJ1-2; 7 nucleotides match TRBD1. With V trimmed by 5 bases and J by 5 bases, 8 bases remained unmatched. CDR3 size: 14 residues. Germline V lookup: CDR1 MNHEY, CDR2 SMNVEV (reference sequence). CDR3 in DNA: TGTGCCAGCAGTGCGGGACAGTCTAGGTATGGCTACACCTTC. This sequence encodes CASSAGQSRYGYTF.

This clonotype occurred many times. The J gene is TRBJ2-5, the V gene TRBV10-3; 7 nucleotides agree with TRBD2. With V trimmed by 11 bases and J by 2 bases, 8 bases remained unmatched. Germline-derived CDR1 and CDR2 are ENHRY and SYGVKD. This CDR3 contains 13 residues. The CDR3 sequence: CAHSERGQETQYF. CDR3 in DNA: TGTGCCCACTCGGAGCGGGGACAAGAGACCCAGTACTTC.

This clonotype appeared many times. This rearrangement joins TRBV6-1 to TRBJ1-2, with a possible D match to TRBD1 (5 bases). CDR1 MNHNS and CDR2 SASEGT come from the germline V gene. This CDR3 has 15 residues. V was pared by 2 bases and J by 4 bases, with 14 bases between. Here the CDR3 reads CASSERWGTGYGYTF. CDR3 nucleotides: TGTGCCAGCAGTGAACGGTGGGGGACGGGCTATGGCTACACCTTC.

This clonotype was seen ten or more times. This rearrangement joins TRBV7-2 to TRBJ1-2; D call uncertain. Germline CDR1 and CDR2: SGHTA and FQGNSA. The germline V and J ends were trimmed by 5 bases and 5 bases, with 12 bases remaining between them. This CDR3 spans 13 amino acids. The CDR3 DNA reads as TGTGCCAGCAGCCCCGGACGGGATTATGGCTACACCTTC. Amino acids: CASSPGRDYGYTF.

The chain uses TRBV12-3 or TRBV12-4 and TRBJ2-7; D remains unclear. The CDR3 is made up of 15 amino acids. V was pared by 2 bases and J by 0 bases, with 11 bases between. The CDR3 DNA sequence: TGTGCCAGCAGTTTACAAGGGCGGATCTCCTACGAGCAGTACTTC. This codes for CASSLQGRISYEQYF.